The 25 T cell receptor beta chains below all came from one sample that was sequenced in a study of T-cell memory formation after mild COVID-19. Each CDR3 protein gets one entry after TCRdb re-called the 5' RACE reads with MiXCR. The sample contains 400,000 to 450,000 distinct CDR3 sequences, roughly 18% of which appear only once. The sequenced sample consisted of PBMCs or a T cell subset sorted from them (not recorded which). These receptor sequences come from a young man who had mild COVID-19 (a few samples of this study predate the infection). Cell type and time point are not known.

The V gene is TRBV27, the J gene TRBJ2-3; TRBD1 agrees at 7 bases. This CDR3 has 15 amino acids. The V and J ends lost 5 bases and 3 bases, in that order; junction bases with no gene match: 8. Germline V CDR1 and CDR2: MNHEY, SMNVEV (reference sequence). CDR3 sequence (DNA): TGTGCCAGCAGTCTCGAGGGGGCGCGGACAGATACGCAGTATTTT. Translated, it gives CASSLEGARTDTQYF.

The CDR3 region is CSAGREGSRGYTF. The DNA for the CDR3 is TGCAGTGCTGGACGGGAGGGGTCTCGGGGCTACACCTTC. This chain uses TRBV20-1 with TRBJ1-2; the D gene is possibly TRBD1 (5 bases). V lost 5 bases and J 8 bases, leaving 18 bases between the germline ends. This CDR3 contains 13 residues. CDR1 is DFQATT and CDR2 is SNEGSKA in the germline V gene (reference sequence).

This clonotype was recorded at least ten times. The J gene is TRBJ2-7, the V gene TRBV4-2; D possibly corresponds to TRBD2 (6 bases). Trimming pared 4 bases from V and 2 bases from J, leaving 15 bases between. The germline CDR1 and CDR2 sequences are LGHNA and YNFKEQ. The length of the CDR3 is 15 residues. CDR3 coding DNA: TGTGCCAGCAGCCCCGGGACTGGGGACCCCTACGAGCAGTACTTC. It is translated as CASSPGTGDPYEQYF.

J is TRBJ1-5 and V is TRBV7-9; TRBD1 matches at 8 bases. The CDR3 totals 16 residues. Germline CDR1 is SEHNR and CDR2 is FQNEAQ (reference sequence). Trimming took 1 base from V and 5 from J; bases not matched to a gene: 7. The CDR3 here is CASSLGATGVDQPQHF. The CDR3 DNA follows: TGTGCCAGCAGCTTAGGGGCGACAGGGGTGGATCAGCCCCAGCATTTT. Full variable domain (rest looked up from reference TRBV7-9 and TRBJ1-5): DTGVSQNPRHKITKRGQNVTFRCDPISEHNRLYWYRQTLGQGPEFLTYFQNEAQLEKSRLLSDRFSAERPKGSFSTLEIQRTEQGDSAMYLCASSLGATGVDQPQHFGDGTRLSIL.

This clonotype was detected a few times. The chain has TRBV10-3 and TRBJ2-3; TRBD2 is a possible D gene (5 bases). CDR3 length equals 15 residues. CDR1 and CDR2 from the germline V gene are ENHRY and SYGVKD. Trimming left V 4 bases short and J 2 bases short, with 13 bases between. The DNA for the CDR3 is TGTGCCATCAGTGGGGAGCGGACCCTCACAGATACGCAGTATTTT. It is translated as CAISGERTLTDTQYF.

The sample holds one count of this clonotype. The chain recombines TRBV9 with TRBJ2-1; D gene unclear. This CDR3 is 12 amino acids long. Germline V gene data show CDR1 as SGDLS and CDR2 as YYNGEE. V lost 2 bases and J lost 8, with 8 bases in between. The CDR3 here is CASSVSSYEQFF. The DNA for the CDR3 is TGTGCCAGCAGCGTTAGTAGCTATGAGCAGTTCTTC.

This clonotype was seen a few times. The chain uses TRBV12-3 or TRBV12-4 and TRBJ1-2, with a weak D call TRBD1 (5 bases). V was pared by 7 bases and J by 6 bases, with 21 bases between. The CDR3 runs 15 residues. The CDR3 loop reads CASNLSGAGRDGYTF. The CDR3 nucleotides read TGTGCCAGCAACCTAAGTGGGGCAGGGAGAGATGGCTACACCTTC.

The genes are TRBV7-3 and TRBJ2-2, with a weak D call TRBD2 (6 bases). Germline lookup yields CDR1 SGHTA and CDR2 FQGTGA. This CDR3 has 13 amino acids. V lost 6 bases and J lost 7, with 12 bases in between. The CDR3 spells CASSHGGGGELFF. The CDR3 region has the DNA TGTGCCAGCAGTCACGGGGGAGGCGGGGAGCTGTTTTTT.

This clonotype has just a few counts. The chain links TRBV6-5 to TRBJ2-1; 10 positions agree with TRBD2. This CDR3 comprises 18 residues. The germline V gene has CDR1 MNHEY and CDR2 SVGAGI. V lost 3 bases to trimming and J lost 4 bases; unmatched junction nucleotides: 12. The CDR3 region has the DNA TGTGCCAGCAGTTATTCGGGAAACTTAGCGGGGGGATACAATGAGCAGTTCTTC. It translates to CASSYSGNLAGGYNEQFF.

The chain is built from TRBV9 and TRBJ1-2, with D possibly TRBD1 on 5 matching bases. CDR1 is SGDLS and CDR2 is YYNGEE in the germline V gene. The CDR3 is 13 amino acids. Trimming shortened V by 4 bases and J by 2 bases, and 9 bases separated the two germline ends. The CDR3 coding sequence is TGTGCCAGCAGCATGGGGGGAAACTATGGCTACACCTTC. Translation gives CASSMGGNYGYTF.

The sample holds a few counts of this clonotype. CDR3 DNA: TGTGCCAGCAGAAAACCGGGACGTTACAATGAGCAGTTCTTC. Its translation: CASRKPGRYNEQFF. The chain links TRBV7-2 to TRBJ2-1; the D call may be TRBD1 or TRBD2 (5 bases each). The V gene lost 6 bases and the J gene lost 4 bases, with 13 bases spanning the gap. Germline CDR1 SGHTA, CDR2 FQGNSA. CDR3 length: 14 residues.

This chain connects TRBV4-3 to TRBJ2-5; 10 positions agree with TRBD2. There are 15 residues in the CDR3. Unmatched junction bases numbered 4, after V lost 2 bases and J lost 4 bases. CDR1 is LGHNA and CDR2 is YSLEER in the germline V gene. CDR3 sequence: CASSQSGGVGETQYF. Here the CDR3 DNA reads TGCGCCAGCAGCCAAAGCGGGGGGGTCGGAGAGACCCAGTACTTC.

The chain couples TRBV6-4 to TRBJ1-1, with unresolved D. Germline lookup yields CDR1 MRHNA and CDR2 SNTAGT. The V end was cut by 4 bases, the J end by 2 bases, with 8 bases between. This CDR3 has 13 residues. Here the CDR3 reads CASSASRNTEAFF. CDR3 coding DNA: TGTGCCAGCAGTGCTTCACGCAACACTGAAGCTTTCTTT.

The chain is built from TRBV4-3 and TRBJ2-1, with 10 bases identical to TRBD2. This CDR3 is 16 amino acids long. Germline V gives CDR1 LGHNA, CDR2 YSLEER. J gave up 4 bases and V 3 bases, and 6 bases lay outside the gene matches. The DNA of the CDR3 is TGCGCCAGCAGCCACCATCTAGCGGGGGAGTACAATGAGCAGTTCTTC. Translating gives CASSHHLAGEYNEQFF.

This clonotype was counted ten times or more. CDR3 nucleotide sequence: TGTGCCAGCAGCTTAGTGGGTAGCGGGGGGGCTGGGTATTTT. Translated: CASSLVGSGGAGYF. V is TRBV7-2 and J is TRBJ2-3; the match to TRBD2 covers 11 bases. Trimming cost V 1 base and J 14 bases; bases outside gene matches: 8. The CDR3 loop spans 14 amino acids. Germline V lookup: CDR1 SGHTA, CDR2 FQGNSA.

This chain joins TRBV20-1 and TRBJ2-3; 7 bases fit TRBD2. V lost 3 bases and J lost 2; bases outside the gene matches: 11. This CDR3 region has 16 residues. Per the germline V gene, CDR1 is DFQATT and CDR2 is SNEGSKA (reference sequence). The CDR3 is CSASPGPGLITDTQYF. In DNA, the CDR3 is TGCAGTGCTAGTCCTGGGCCGGGACTAATCACAGATACGCAGTATTTT.

The chain carries TRBV6-5 and TRBJ2-1; D is unresolved. With 4 bases removed from V and 8 bases from J, the gap between germline ends came to 6 bases. The germline V gene encodes CDR1 MNHEY and CDR2 SVGAGI. The CDR3 sequence is 11 residues long. The CDR3 here is CASSSSDEQFF. CDR3 bases: TGTGCCAGCAGTTCTAGTGATGAGCAGTTCTTC.

The chain carries TRBV12-3 or TRBV12-4 and TRBJ1-5, with 7 bases identical to TRBD1. The CDR3 is 14 amino acids. V lost 5 bases and J lost 5; bases outside the gene matches: 6. The CDR3 loop reads CASSKRQGYQPQHF. The CDR3 DNA is TGTGCCAGCAGTAAGAGACAGGGCTATCAGCCCCAGCATTTT.

This clonotype was recorded many times. The chain has TRBV7-2 and TRBJ1-1; D is ambiguous. CDR1 and CDR2 from the germline V gene are SGHTA and FQGNSA. Trimming left V 4 bases short and J 4 bases short, with 16 bases between. CDR3 length equals 15 residues. In DNA, the CDR3 is TGTGCCAGCAGCTCGGATTGGGAGGGTACCACTGAAGCTTTCTTT. This sequence encodes CASSSDWEGTTEAFF.

This chain uses TRBV20-1 with TRBJ2-1, with D possibly matching TRBD1 (5 bases). CDR1 is DFQATT, CDR2 SNEGSKA, per germline (reference sequence). This CDR3 has 13 amino acids. Trimming shortened V by 2 bases and J by 7 bases, and 12 bases separated the two germline ends. CDR3 nucleotide sequence: TGCAGTGCTAGAAGAGACAGTTTAAATGAGCAGTTCTTC. This sequence encodes CSARRDSLNEQFF.

The V gene is TRBV20-1, the J gene TRBJ1-1, with D perhaps matching TRBD1 (5 bases). The germline V gene encodes CDR1 DFQATT and CDR2 SNEGSKA (reference sequence). Trimming left V 0 bases short and J 4 bases short, with 12 bases between. The CDR3 consists of 14 residues. CDR3 in amino acids: CSAREAPGATEAFF. The CDR3 DNA follows: TGCAGTGCTAGAGAGGCCCCTGGGGCCACTGAAGCTTTCTTT.

This clonotype was picked up a small number of times. This chain joins TRBV6-1 and TRBJ2-7; D call uncertain. The CDR3 length is 14 residues. The germline gives CDR1 MNHNS, CDR2 SASEGT. Trimming pared 6 bases from V and 0 bases from J, leaving 12 bases between. Here the CDR3 reads CASSLGLLSYEQYF. The CDR3 nucleotides are TGTGCCAGCAGCCTGGGTCTCCTCTCCTACGAGCAGTACTTC.

Only a few counts were recorded for this clonotype. The chain couples TRBV20-1 to TRBJ2-3, with D maybe TRBD1 (5 bases). This CDR3 region has 14 residues. Deletions cut 6 bases from V and 3 bases from J, with 16 bases between. CDR1 and CDR2 (germline): DFQATT, SNEGSKA (reference sequence). CDR3 amino acids: CSALSPGQTDTQYF. The CDR3 coding sequence is TGCAGTGCCTTGTCCCCAGGGCAAACAGATACGCAGTATTTT.

In its sample, this clonotype was seen a few times. The CDR3 is CSAVFDRGVYEQYV. CDR3 coding DNA: TGCAGCGCAGTTTTTGACAGGGGCGTCTACGAGCAGTACGTC. The genes are TRBV20-1 and TRBJ2-7; 8 positions match TRBD1. CDR1 is DFQATT and CDR2 is SNEGSKA in the germline V gene (reference sequence). The CDR3 runs to 14 residues.

The V and J genes are TRBV20-1 and TRBJ2-3; D is uncertain. The germline V gene has CDR1 DFQATT and CDR2 SNEGSKA (reference sequence). V shed 5 bases and J shed 6 bases, with 12 bases lying between them. This CDR3 is 12 amino acids long. DNA of the CDR3: TGCAGTGCTCCTATTAGCTGGGATACGCAGTATTTT. It codes for CSAPISWDTQYF.